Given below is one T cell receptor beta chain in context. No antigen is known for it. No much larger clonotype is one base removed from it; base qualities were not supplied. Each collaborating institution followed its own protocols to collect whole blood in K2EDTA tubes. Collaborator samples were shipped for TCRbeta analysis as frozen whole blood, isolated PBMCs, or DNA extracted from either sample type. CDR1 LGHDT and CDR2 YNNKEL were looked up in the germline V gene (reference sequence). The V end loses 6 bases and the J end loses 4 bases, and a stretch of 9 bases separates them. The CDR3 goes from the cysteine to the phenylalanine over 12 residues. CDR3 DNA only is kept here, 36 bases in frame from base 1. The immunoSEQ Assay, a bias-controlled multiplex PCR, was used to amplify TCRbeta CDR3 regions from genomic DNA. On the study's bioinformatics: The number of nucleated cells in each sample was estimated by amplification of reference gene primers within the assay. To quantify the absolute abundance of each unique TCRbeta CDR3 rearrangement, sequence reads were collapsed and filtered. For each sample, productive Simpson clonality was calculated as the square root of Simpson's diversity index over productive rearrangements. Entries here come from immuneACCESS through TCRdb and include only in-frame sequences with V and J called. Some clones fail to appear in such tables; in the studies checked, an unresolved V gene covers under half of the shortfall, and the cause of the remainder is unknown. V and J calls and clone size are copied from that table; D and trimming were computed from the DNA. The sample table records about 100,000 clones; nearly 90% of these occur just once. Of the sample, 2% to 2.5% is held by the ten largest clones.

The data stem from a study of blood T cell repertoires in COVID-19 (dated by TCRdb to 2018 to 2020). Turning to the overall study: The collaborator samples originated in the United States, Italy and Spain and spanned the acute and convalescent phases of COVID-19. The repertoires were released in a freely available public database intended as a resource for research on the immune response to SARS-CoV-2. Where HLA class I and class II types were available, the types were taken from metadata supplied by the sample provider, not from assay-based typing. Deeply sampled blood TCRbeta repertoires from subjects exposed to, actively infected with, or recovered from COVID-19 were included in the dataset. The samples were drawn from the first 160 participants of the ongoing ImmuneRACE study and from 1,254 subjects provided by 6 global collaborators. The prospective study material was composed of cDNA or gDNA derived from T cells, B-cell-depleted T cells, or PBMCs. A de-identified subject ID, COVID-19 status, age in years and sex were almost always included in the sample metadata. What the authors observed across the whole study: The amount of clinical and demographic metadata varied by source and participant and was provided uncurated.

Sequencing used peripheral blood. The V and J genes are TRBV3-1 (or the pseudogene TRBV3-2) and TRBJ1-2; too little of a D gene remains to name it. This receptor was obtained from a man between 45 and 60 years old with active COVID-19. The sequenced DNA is TGTGCCAGCAGGAGTGTCGGCTATGGCTACACCTTC. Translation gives CASRSVGYGYTF.